This T cell receptor beta chain was sequenced during a study of control samples from healthy donors and cancer patients. The assay was immunoSEQ multiplex PCR, and TCRdb's table has in-frame clones only and misses some. The repertoire has 46,000 or so clones, over 90% of them found once; the top ten carry about 25%. Trimming removed 0 bases at V and 5 bases at J, with 10 bases between. The length of the CDR3 is 14 residues. CDR1 is LGHDT and CDR2 is YNNKEL in the germline V gene (reference sequence). This TCR was recovered from a woman between 50 and 59 years old with head and neck cancer. The sample consisted of PBMCs. The chain joins TRBV3-1 (or the pseudogene TRBV3-2) to TRBJ1-1; D ambiguous. The CDR3 spells CASSQEEGTTEAFF. Written as DNA, the CDR3 is TGTGCCAGCAGCCAAGAGGAGGGAACGACTGAAGCTTTCTTT.